Described below is a single TCR beta chain sequence and its context. Its antigen is unidentified. At one of its ends the junction is not consistent with the germline gene, which may arise from a read error. The CDR3 has 16 amino acids. CDR1 is DFQATT, CDR2 SNEGSKA, per germline (reference sequence). This library used approximately 0.4 ug RNA and molecular barcoded adaptors spanning alpha/delta and beta/gamma chains. TCRdb analysed the reads with MiXCR anew, one entry per CDR3 protein. This table has some 9,000 distinct CDR3 sequences, 15% to 20% appearing once. This sample was taken from a study of read filtering for tumor transcriptome and immune sequencing. Study context: Whole-transcriptome libraries were prepared after DNase treatment. Study-wide results and caveats: Dropping single-read clonotypes raised IR-seq and RNA-seq shared-clonotype correlation.

The origin of this receptor is a donor at least 40 years old with multiple myeloma. Sample: a population of CD138-negative cells sorted from bone marrow. The chain employs TRBV20-1 and TRBJ2-2, with D uncertain. CDR3 loop: CGARDPRQANTGELFF. DNA for the CDR3: TGCGGTGCTAGAGACCCAAGGCAGGCGAACACCGGGGAGCTGTTTTTT.